The clone carrying this TCR beta chain has a handful of counts. The antigen is undetermined. TCRB transcripts that were expressed got sequenced, as all of the isolated RNA had been reverse transcribed. Method: immunoSEQ multiplex PCR; TCRdb's copy keeps in-frame clones and lacks some. The table records about 150,000 clones, about 50% of them present only once. CD45RO/CCR7/CD25/CD127/CD95/CD27 separated CD4+ naive, central memory, regulatory and stem cell-like memory cells by sorting. The CDR3 consists of 15 residues. The V and J ends lost 2 bases and 2 bases, in that order; junction bases with no gene match: 4. The germline gives CDR1 SGHVS, CDR2 FQNEAQ. The data originate from a study of beta chain features in type 1 diabetes. General observations from the study: A moderate, significant TCRB CDR3 shortening appeared in type 1 diabetes across four CD4+ subsets.

The chain employs TRBV7-8 and TRBJ2-7; 9 positions agree with TRBD2. This clonotype was obtained from a man between 18 and 29 years old in good health. The source material was Tregs from blood. The CDR3: CASSLYGGGAYEQYF. Here the CDR3 DNA reads TGTGCCAGCAGCTTATATGGCGGGGGGGCCTACGAGCAGTACTTC.